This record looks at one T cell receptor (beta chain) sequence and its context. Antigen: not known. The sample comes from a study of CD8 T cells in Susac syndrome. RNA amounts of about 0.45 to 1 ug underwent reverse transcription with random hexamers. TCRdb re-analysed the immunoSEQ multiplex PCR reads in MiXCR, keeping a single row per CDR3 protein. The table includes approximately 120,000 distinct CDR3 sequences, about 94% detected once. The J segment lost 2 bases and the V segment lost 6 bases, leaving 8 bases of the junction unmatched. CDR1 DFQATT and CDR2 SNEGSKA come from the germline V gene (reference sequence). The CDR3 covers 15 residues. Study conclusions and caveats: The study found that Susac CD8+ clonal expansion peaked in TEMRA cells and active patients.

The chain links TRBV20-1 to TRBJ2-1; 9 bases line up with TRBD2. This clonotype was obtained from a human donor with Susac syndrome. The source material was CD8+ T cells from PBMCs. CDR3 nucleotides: TGCAGTGCCCAATCGGCGGGAGGGCCCTACAATGAGCAGTTCTTC. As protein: CSAQSAGGPYNEQFF.